The present entry profiles one T cell receptor (beta chain) with its context. These data originate in a study of blood T cell repertoires in COVID-19. Across the study: Acute and convalescent COVID-19 specimens originated in the United States, Italy and Spain. PBMCs, B-cell-depleted T cells, or T cells provided the cDNA or gDNA that made up the material.

The V and J ends lost 2 bases and 5 bases respectively, with 10 bases between them. The CDR3 loop spans 13 amino acids. Germline V gene data show CDR1 as SNHLY and CDR2 as FYNNEI. In the original workflow: Amplification from reference gene primers served as the basis for estimated nucleated cell counts. Repertoires were generated with immunoSEQ multiplex PCR, while TCRdb's copy carries only in-frame clones and drops some. That table supplies the V and J calls and clone size; D and trimming were determined from the DNA. The repertoire holds about 190,000 clones, with 84% as singletons. The V and J genes are TRBV2 and TRBJ2-7, with D possibly matching TRBD1 (5 bases). What was sequenced was peripheral blood. This sequence was found in a human donor in a cohort sampled during active COVID-19. Here the CDR3 reads CASSEPGKDEQYF. The CDR3 region has the DNA TGTGCCAGCAGTGAACCAGGGAAGGACGAGCAGTACTTC.